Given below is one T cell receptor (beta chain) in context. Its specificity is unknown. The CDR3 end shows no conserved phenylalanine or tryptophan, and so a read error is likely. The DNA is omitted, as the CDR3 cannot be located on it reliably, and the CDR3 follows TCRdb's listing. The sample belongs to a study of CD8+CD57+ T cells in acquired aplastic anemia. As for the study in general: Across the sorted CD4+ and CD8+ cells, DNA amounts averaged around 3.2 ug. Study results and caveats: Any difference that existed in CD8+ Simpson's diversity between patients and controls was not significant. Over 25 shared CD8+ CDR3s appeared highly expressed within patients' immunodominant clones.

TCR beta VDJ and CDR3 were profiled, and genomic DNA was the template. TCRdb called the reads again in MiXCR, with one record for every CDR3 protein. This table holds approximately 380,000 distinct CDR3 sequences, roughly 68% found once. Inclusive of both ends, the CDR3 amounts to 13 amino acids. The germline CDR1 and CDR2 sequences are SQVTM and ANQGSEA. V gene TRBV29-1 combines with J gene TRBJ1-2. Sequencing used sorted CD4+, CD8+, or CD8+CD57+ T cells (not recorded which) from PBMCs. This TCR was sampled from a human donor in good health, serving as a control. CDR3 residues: CSVEIGKYNTFSS.